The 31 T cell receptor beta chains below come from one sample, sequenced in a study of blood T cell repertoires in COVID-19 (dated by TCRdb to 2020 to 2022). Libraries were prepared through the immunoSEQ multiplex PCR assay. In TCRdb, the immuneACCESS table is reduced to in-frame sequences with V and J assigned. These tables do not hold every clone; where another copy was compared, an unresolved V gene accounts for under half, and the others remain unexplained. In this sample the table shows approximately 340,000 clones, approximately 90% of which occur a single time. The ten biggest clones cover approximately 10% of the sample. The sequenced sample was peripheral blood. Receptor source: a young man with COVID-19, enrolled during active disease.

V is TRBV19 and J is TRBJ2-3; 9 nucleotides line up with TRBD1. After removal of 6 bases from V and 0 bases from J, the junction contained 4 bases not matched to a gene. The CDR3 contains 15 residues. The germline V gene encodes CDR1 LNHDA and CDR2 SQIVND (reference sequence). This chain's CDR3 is CASSHRGRSTDTQYF. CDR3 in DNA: TGTGCCAGTAGCCACAGGGGGCGAAGCACAGATACGCAGTATTTT.

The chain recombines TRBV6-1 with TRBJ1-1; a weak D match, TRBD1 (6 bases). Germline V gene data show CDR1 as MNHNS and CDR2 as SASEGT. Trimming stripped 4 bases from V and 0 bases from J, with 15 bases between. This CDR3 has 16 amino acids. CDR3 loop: CASSGGHRPMNTEAFF. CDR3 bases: TGTGCCAGCAGTGGGGGACACCGACCTATGAACACTGAAGCTTTCTTT.

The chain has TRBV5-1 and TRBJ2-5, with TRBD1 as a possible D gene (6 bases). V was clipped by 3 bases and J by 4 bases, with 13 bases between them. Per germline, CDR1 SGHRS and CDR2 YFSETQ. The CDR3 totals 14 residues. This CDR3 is CASSSGAGLETQYF. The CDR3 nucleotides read TGCGCCAGCAGCTCAGGGGCAGGGCTAGAGACCCAGTACTTC.

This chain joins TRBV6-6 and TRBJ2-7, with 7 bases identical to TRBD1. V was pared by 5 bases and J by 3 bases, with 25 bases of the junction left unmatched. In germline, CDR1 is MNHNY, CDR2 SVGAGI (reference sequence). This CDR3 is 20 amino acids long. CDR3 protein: CASSPERDRVTDREFYEQYF. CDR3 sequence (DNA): TGTGCCAGCAGTCCCGAAAGAGACAGGGTTACAGATAGGGAATTCTACGAGCAGTACTTC.

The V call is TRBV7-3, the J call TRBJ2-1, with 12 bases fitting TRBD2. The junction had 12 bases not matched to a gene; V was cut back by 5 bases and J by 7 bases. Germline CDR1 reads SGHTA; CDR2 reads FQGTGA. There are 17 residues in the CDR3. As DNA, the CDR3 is TGTGCCAGCAGCCATCCATCCGGGACTAGCGGGCAGAATGAGCAGTTCTTC. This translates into CASSHPSGTSGQNEQFF.

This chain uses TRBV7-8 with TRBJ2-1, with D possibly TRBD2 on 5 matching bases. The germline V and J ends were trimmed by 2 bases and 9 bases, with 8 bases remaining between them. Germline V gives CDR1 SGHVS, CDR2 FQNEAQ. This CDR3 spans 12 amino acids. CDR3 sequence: CASSLRGGEQFF. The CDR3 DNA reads TGTGCCAGCAGCTTACGAGGAGGTGAGCAGTTCTTC.

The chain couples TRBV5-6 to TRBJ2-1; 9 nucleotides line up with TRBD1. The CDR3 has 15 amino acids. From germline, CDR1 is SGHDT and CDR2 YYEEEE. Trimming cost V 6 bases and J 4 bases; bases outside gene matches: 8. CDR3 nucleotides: TGTGCCAGCACCTACAACAGGGGGCGGTACAATGAGCAGTTCTTC. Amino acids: CASTYNRGRYNEQFF.

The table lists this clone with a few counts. The CDR3: CASSLYVTAGGPYEQYF. The CDR3 DNA is TGCGCCAGCAGCTTGTACGTTACGGCAGGGGGCCCCTACGAGCAGTACTTC. This chain links TRBV5-1 with TRBJ2-7; 8 bases fit TRBD1. The CDR3 runs to 17 residues. The germline gives CDR1 SGHRS, CDR2 YFSETQ. Unmatched junction bases numbered 11, after V lost 1 base and J lost 2 bases.

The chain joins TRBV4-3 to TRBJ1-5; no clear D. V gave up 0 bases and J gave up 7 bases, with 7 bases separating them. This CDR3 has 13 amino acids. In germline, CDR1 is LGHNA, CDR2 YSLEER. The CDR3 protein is CASSQDPQQPQHF. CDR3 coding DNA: TGCGCCAGCAGCCAAGACCCACAACAGCCCCAGCATTTT.

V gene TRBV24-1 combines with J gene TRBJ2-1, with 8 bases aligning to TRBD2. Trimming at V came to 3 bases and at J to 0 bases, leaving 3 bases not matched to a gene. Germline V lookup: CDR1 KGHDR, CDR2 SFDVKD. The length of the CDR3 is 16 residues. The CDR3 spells CATSDPGGASYNEQFF. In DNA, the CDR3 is TGTGCCACCAGTGATCCCGGGGGGGCCTCCTACAATGAGCAGTTCTTC.

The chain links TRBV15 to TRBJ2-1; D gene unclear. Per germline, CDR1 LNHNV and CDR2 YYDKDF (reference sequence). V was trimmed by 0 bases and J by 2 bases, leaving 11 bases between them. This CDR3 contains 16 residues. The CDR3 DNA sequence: TGTGCCACCAGCAGAGATGTCAGATATACCTACAATGAGCAGTTCTTC. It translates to CATSRDVRYTYNEQFF.

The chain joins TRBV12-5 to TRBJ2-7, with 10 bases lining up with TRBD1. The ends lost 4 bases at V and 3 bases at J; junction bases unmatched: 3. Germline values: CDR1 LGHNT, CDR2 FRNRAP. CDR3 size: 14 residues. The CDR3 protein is CASGWDRGIYEQYF. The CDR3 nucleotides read TGTGCTAGTGGTTGGGACAGGGGAATCTACGAGCAGTACTTC.

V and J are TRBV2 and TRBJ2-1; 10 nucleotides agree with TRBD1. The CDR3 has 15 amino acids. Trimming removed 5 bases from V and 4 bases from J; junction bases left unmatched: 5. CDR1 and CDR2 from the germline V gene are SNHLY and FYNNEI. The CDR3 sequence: CASSSEGQGYNEQFF. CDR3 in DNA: TGTGCCAGCAGTTCAGAGGGACAGGGGTACAATGAGCAGTTCTTC.

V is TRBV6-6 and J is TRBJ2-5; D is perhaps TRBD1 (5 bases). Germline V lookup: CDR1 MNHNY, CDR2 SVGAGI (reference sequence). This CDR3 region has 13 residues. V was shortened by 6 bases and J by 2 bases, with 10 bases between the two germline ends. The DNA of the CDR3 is TGTGCCAGCAGCAAAGGGGCACAAGAGACCCAGTACTTC. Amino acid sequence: CASSKGAQETQYF.

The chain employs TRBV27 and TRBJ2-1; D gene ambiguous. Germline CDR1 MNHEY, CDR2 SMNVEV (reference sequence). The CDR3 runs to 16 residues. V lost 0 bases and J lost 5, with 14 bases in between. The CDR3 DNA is TGTGCCAGCAGTTTATCCCGGAACTACTATAACAATGAGCAGTTCTTC. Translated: CASSLSRNYYNNEQFF.

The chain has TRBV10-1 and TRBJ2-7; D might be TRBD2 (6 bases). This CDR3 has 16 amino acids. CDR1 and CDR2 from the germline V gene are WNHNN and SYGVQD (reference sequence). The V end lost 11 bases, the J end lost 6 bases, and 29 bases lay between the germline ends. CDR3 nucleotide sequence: TGCGCCGCAGGTAGGGGAATCCAGGGAGGCGTAGGCGAGCAGTACTTC. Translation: CAAGRGIQGGVGEQYF.

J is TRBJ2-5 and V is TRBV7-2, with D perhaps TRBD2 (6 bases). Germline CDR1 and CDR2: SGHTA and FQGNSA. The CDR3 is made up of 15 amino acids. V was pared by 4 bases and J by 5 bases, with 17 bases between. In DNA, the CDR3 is TGTGCCAGCAGCTCACCGGGACTCCAGAGGGAGACCCAGTACTTC. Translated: CASSSPGLQRETQYF.

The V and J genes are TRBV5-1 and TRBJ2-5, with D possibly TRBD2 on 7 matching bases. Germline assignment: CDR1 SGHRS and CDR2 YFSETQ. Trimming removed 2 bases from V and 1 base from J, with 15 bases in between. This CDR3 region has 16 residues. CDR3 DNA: TGCGCCAGCAGCTTAACAGGGAGGGAGGCCCAAGAGACCCAGTACTTC. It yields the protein CASSLTGREAQETQYF.

The CDR3 DNA is TGTGCCAGCAGCTTTTATAGTACCCAGAGGACAGGGATGATTTCCTACAATGAGCAGTTCTTC. Residues: CASSFYSTQRTGMISYNEQFF. V is TRBV7-3 and J is TRBJ2-1, with 8 bases matching TRBD1. Unmatched junction bases numbered 20, after V lost 3 bases and J lost 1 base. The CDR3 has 21 amino acids. Germline assignment: CDR1 SGHTA and CDR2 FQGTGA.

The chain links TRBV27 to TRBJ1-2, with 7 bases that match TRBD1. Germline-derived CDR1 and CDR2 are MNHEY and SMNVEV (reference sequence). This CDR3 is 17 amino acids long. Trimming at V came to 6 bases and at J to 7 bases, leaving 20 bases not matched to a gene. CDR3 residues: CASRLRAHGGTASGYTF. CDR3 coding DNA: TGTGCCAGCAGATTGCGCGCCCACGGCGGGACAGCTAGTGGCTACACCTTC.

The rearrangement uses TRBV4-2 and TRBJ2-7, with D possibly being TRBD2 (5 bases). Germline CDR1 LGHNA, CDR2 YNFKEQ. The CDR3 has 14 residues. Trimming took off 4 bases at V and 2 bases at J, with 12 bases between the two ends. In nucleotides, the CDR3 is TGTGCCAGCAGCCCAAGAGCCGGGGCCTACGAGCAGTACTTC. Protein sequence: CASSPRAGAYEQYF.

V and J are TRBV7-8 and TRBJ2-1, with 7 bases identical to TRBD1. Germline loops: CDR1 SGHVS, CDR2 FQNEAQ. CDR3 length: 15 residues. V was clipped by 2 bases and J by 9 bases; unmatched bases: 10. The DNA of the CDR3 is TGTGCCAGCAGCTTAAATCGTGTTGCAGGGGGTGAGCAGTTCTTC. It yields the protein CASSLNRVAGGEQFF.

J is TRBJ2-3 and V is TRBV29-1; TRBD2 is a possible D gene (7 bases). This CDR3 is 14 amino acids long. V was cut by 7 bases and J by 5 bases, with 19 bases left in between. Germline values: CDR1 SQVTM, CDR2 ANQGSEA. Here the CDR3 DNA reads TGCAGCGCTTCGGACGAAAGGGGGGGAGATACGCAGTATTTT. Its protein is CSASDERGGDTQYF.

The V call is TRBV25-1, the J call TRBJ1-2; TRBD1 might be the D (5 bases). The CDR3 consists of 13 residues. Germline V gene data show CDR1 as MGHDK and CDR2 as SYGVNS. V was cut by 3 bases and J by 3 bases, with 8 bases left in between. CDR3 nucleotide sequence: TGTGCCAGCAGTGATATAGGGGACTATGGCTACACCTTC. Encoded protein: CASSDIGDYGYTF.

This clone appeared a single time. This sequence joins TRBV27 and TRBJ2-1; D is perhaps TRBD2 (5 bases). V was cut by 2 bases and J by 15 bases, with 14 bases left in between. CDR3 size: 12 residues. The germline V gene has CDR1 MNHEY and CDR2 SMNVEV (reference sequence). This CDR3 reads CASSLEGRERFF. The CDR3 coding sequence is TGTGCCAGCAGTTTAGAGGGCAGAGAAAGGTTCTTC.

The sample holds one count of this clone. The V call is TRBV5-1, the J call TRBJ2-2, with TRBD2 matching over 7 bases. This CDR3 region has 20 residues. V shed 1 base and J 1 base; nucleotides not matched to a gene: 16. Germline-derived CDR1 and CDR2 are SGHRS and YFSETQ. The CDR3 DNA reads TGCGCCAGCAGCTTGAGTGTAGGACGGGACTATTTCGGGAACACCGGGGAGCTGTTTTTT. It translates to CASSLSVGRDYFGNTGELFF.

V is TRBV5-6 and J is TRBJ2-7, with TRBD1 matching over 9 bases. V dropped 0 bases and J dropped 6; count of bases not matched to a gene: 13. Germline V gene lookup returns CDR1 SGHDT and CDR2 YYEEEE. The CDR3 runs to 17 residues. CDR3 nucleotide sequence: TGTGCCAGCAGCTTGGGTATATCGGGACAGGGCCGAGGCGAGCAGTACTTC. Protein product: CASSLGISGQGRGEQYF.

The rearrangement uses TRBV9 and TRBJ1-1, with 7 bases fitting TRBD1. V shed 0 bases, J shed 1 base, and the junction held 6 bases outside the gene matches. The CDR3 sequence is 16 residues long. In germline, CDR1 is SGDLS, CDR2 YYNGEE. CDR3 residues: CASSVEDRRGNTEAFF. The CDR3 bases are TGTGCCAGCAGCGTAGAGGACAGGCGGGGGAACACTGAAGCTTTCTTT.

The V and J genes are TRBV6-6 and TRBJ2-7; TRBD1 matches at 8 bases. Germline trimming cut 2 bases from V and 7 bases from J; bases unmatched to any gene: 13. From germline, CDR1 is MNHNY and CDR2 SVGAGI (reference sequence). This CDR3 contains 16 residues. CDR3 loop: CASSYTSTGEIEEQYF. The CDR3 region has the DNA TGTGCCAGCAGTTACACCTCGACAGGGGAAATCGAGGAGCAGTACTTC.

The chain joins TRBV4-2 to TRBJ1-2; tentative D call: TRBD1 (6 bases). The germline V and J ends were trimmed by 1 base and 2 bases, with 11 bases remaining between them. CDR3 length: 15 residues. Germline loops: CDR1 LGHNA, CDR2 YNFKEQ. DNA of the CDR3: TGTGCCAGCAGCCAAGTTAAAGACAGGAACTATGGCTACACCTTC. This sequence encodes CASSQVKDRNYGYTF.

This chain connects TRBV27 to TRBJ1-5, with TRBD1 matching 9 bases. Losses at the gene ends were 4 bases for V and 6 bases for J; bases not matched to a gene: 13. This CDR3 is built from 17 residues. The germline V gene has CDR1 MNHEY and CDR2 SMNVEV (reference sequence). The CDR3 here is CASSSGTGILGGQPQHF. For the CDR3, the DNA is TGTGCCAGCAGTTCCGGGACAGGGATCTTAGGGGGTCAGCCCCAGCATTTT.